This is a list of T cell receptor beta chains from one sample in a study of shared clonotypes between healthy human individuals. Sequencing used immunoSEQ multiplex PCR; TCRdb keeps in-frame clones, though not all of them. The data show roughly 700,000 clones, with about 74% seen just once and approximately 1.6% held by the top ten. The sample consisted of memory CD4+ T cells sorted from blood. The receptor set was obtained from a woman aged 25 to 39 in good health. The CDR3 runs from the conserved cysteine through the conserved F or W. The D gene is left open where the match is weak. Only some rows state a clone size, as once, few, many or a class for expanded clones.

CDR3nt: TGTGCCTGGAGTGTAGGACAGTCCTCGAGCGAGCAGTACTTC
CDR3aa: CAWSVGQSSSEQYF
d_gene: NA
j_gene: TRBJ2-7
abundance: once
v_gene: TRBV30
len: 14

CDR3nt: TGCGCCAGCAGCCTATACAGGGGGGGAGAGGTCGCTCCTGAAGCTTTCTTT
CDR3aa: CASSLYRGGEVAPEAFF
d_gene: TRBD1
j_gene: TRBJ1-1
abundance: NA
v_gene: TRBV5-1
len: 17

CDR3nt: TGTGCCAGCAGCTCCGGGCGAAGCGGCTACACCTTC
CDR3aa: CASSSGRSGYTF
d_gene: NA
j_gene: TRBJ1-2
abundance: NA
v_gene: TRBV11-1
len: 12

CDR3nt: TGTGCCAGCAGGGCAGACAGGGCCACCGGGGAGCTGTTTTTT
CDR3aa: CASRADRATGELFF
d_gene: TRBD1
j_gene: TRBJ2-2
abundance: NA
v_gene: TRBV5-6
len: 14

CDR3nt: TGCAGCGTTCACGGGGGCCTCTATGGCTACACCTTC
CDR3aa: CSVHGGLYGYTF
d_gene: NA
j_gene: TRBJ1-2
abundance: NA
v_gene: TRBV29-1
len: 12

CDR3nt: TGTGCCAGTCTACCGGGACAGGGCTTAACAGATACGCAGTATTTT
CDR3aa: CASLPGQGLTDTQYF
d_gene: TRBD1
j_gene: TRBJ2-3
abundance: NA
v_gene: TRBV6-1
len: 15

CDR3nt: TGTGCCAGCAGCCCCAGGGACGGAAACTATGGCTACACCTTC
CDR3aa: CASSPRDGNYGYTF
d_gene: NA
j_gene: TRBJ1-2
abundance: few
v_gene: TRBV7-9
len: 14

CDR3nt: TGTAGCGTGGAAGGCCAGGGGGTTCCGGGCGAGCAGTACTTC
CDR3aa: CSVEGQGVPGEQYF
d_gene: TRBD1
j_gene: TRBJ2-7
abundance: once
v_gene: TRBV29-1
len: 14

CDR3nt: TGTGCCAGCACCAACCGCCGTCTTCGCTCTGGAAACACCATATATTTT
CDR3aa: CASTNRRLRSGNTIYF
d_gene: NA
j_gene: TRBJ1-3
abundance: NA
v_gene: TRBV28
len: 16

CDR3nt: TGTGCCAGCGGTGGGAGGGACACTGAAGCTTTCTTT
CDR3aa: CASGGRDTEAFF
d_gene: NA
j_gene: TRBJ1-1
abundance: once
v_gene: TRBV6-5
len: 12

CDR3nt: TGTGCAAGTCGCTTAGCGGTCCTAGGGGGAGAGGGCACCGGGGAGCTGTTTTTT
CDR3aa: CASRLAVLGGEGTGELFF
d_gene: NA
j_gene: TRBJ2-2
abundance: NA
v_gene: TRBV12-2
len: 18

CDR3nt: TGTGCCAGCAGGCCGGGACTAGTTCGCGAGCAGTACTTC
CDR3aa: CASRPGLVREQYF
d_gene: TRBD2
j_gene: TRBJ2-7
abundance: NA
v_gene: TRBV7-2
len: 13

CDR3nt: TGTGCCAGCAGCTTAGAATACGGTTACTCTGGAAACACCATATATTTT
CDR3aa: CASSLEYGYSGNTIYF
d_gene: NA
j_gene: TRBJ1-3
abundance: once
v_gene: TRBV7-8
len: 16

CDR3nt: TGCAGCGGCAGGACTAGCGGGAGGGGAGAGACCCAGTACTTC
CDR3aa: CSGRTSGRGETQYF
d_gene: TRBD2
j_gene: TRBJ2-5
abundance: many
v_gene: TRBV29-1
len: 14

CDR3nt: TGTGCCAGCAGCTTGGCCAAGGGGCTTATGAACAATGAGCAGTTCTTC
CDR3aa: CASSLAKGLMNNEQFF
d_gene: NA
j_gene: TRBJ2-1
abundance: NA
v_gene: TRBV5-4
len: 16

CDR3nt: TGCGCCAGCAGGGCTCACAGGGCAGAGAGGAACACTGAAGCTTTCTTT
CDR3aa: CASRAHRAERNTEAFF
d_gene: NA
j_gene: TRBJ1-1
abundance: NA
v_gene: TRBV10-2
len: 16

CDR3nt: TGTGCCAGCAGCTTTGGTTTTGGGTCAGGGCAACTCTACGAGCAGTACTTC
CDR3aa: CASSFGFGSGQLYEQYF
d_gene: NA
j_gene: TRBJ2-7
abundance: NA
v_gene: TRBV5-6
len: 17

CDR3nt: TGTGCCAGCAGCGTGAACGACGGGAGATACAATGAGCAGTTCTTC
CDR3aa: CASSVNDGRYNEQFF
d_gene: NA
j_gene: TRBJ2-1
abundance: NA
v_gene: TRBV9
len: 15

CDR3nt: TGTGCCAGCAGTTCCGGCCGGGGGCAGGGGGCTAACTATGGCTACACCTTC
CDR3aa: CASSSGRGQGANYGYTF
d_gene: TRBD1
j_gene: TRBJ1-2
abundance: NA
v_gene: TRBV27
len: 17

CDR3nt: TGTGCCAGCAGTTCCGAGGAGCAGGGGACGCAGTATTTT
CDR3aa: CASSSEEQGTQYF
d_gene: NA
j_gene: TRBJ2-3
abundance: NA
v_gene: TRBV28
len: 13

CDR3nt: TGTGCCAGCACCACCGAAATGGTAGCAGGGCCCCGACAGGGCTATGGCTACACCTTC
CDR3aa: CASTTEMVAGPRQGYGYTF
d_gene: TRBD1
j_gene: TRBJ1-2
abundance: NA
v_gene: TRBV28
len: 19

CDR3nt: TGTGCCAGCAGCCCTCCTAGCAGCACCGGGGAGCTGTTTTTT
CDR3aa: CASSPPSSTGELFF
d_gene: NA
j_gene: TRBJ2-2
abundance: NA
v_gene: TRBV7-9
len: 14

CDR3nt: TGTGCCAGCTCACCGACAATTAACAATCAGCCCCAGCATTTT
CDR3aa: CASSPTINNQPQHF
d_gene: NA
j_gene: TRBJ1-5
abundance: few
v_gene: TRBV18
len: 14

CDR3nt: TGTGCCAGTAGCAAGACCGGGACAGGGCTGAAAAAAGGACCCAGGAGGAAAAATGAAAAACTGTTTTTT
CDR3aa: CASSKTGTGLKKGPRRKNEKLFF
d_gene: TRBD1
j_gene: TRBJ1-4
abundance: NA
v_gene: TRBV19
len: 23

CDR3nt: TGTGCCTGGAACAAGCGCCGGAACACCGGGGAGCTGTTTTTT
CDR3aa: CAWNKRRNTGELFF
d_gene: NA
j_gene: TRBJ2-2
abundance: NA
v_gene: TRBV30
len: 14

CDR3nt: TGTGCCAGCTTAGGGTTGTCGGGCACAGATACGCAGTATTTT
CDR3aa: CASLGLSGTDTQYF
d_gene: NA
j_gene: TRBJ2-3
abundance: NA
v_gene: TRBV2
len: 14

CDR3nt: TGCGCCAGCAGCCAAGCTTCGGGGTCCTACAATGAGCAGTTCTTC
CDR3aa: CASSQASGSYNEQFF
d_gene: NA
j_gene: TRBJ2-1
abundance: NA
v_gene: TRBV4-1
len: 15

CDR3nt: TGTGCCAGCAGCTTAAGACAGTGGGAGACCCAGTACTTC
CDR3aa: CASSLRQWETQYF
d_gene: NA
j_gene: TRBJ2-5
abundance: few
v_gene: TRBV7-9
len: 13

CDR3nt: TGTGCCAGCAGCTTCAGGACTAGCGGTACAGATACGCAGTATTTT
CDR3aa: CASSFRTSGTDTQYF
d_gene: TRBD2
j_gene: TRBJ2-3
abundance: NA
v_gene: TRBV13
len: 15

CDR3nt: TGCAGTGCTAGAAAAGAGACCCAGTACTTC
CDR3aa: CSARKETQYF
d_gene: NA
j_gene: TRBJ2-5
abundance: few
v_gene: TRBV20-1
len: 10

CDR3nt: TGCGCCAGCAGCTTGGTATCCCCCGGGAATGAGCAGTTCTTC
CDR3aa: CASSLVSPGNEQFF
d_gene: NA
j_gene: TRBJ2-1
abundance: NA
v_gene: TRBV5-1
len: 14

CDR3nt: TGTGCCAGCAGCTCCGGGACACTTAGCTATGGCTACACCTTC
CDR3aa: CASSSGTLSYGYTF
d_gene: NA
j_gene: TRBJ1-2
abundance: NA
v_gene: TRBV5-4
len: 14

CDR3nt: TGCGCCAGCAGCACACCCGTACTAGCGGGAGGGTTGGGAGAGACCCAGTACTTC
CDR3aa: CASSTPVLAGGLGETQYF
d_gene: TRBD2
j_gene: TRBJ2-5
abundance: NA
v_gene: TRBV5-1
len: 18

CDR3nt: TGTGCCAGCAGTTTAAACCCCACCGTCAGGGCAGGGCCCTACGAGCAGTACTTC
CDR3aa: CASSLNPTVRAGPYEQYF
d_gene: NA
j_gene: TRBJ2-7
abundance: NA
v_gene: TRBV28
len: 18

CDR3nt: TGTGCCAGCAGTTTGGGGAACAGAGCTGAGACCCAGTACTTC
CDR3aa: CASSLGNRAETQYF
d_gene: NA
j_gene: TRBJ2-5
abundance: NA
v_gene: TRBV28
len: 14

CDR3nt: TGTGCCAGCAGCGCTACAGGGGGCGCGGACACCATATATTTT
CDR3aa: CASSATGGADTIYF
d_gene: TRBD1
j_gene: TRBJ1-3
abundance: NA
v_gene: TRBV9
len: 14

CDR3nt: TGTGCCAGCAGGAAAGAACTACCGTATGGCTACACCTTC
CDR3aa: CASRKELPYGYTF
d_gene: NA
j_gene: TRBJ1-2
abundance: many
v_gene: TRBV28
len: 13

CDR3nt: TGTGCCAGCAGTGACCTGACAGGGAACTATGGCTACACCTTC
CDR3aa: CASSDLTGNYGYTF
d_gene: TRBD1
j_gene: TRBJ1-2
abundance: few
v_gene: TRBV6-1
len: 14

CDR3nt: TGTGCCAGCAGTTTAAGGGGCACTGAAGCTTTCTTT
CDR3aa: CASSLRGTEAFF
d_gene: NA
j_gene: TRBJ1-1
abundance: NA
v_gene: TRBV28
len: 12

CDR3nt: TGTGCCAGCAGCTTAAGGGCAGGGCCGGACTATGGCTACACCTTC
CDR3aa: CASSLRAGPDYGYTF
d_gene: NA
j_gene: TRBJ1-2
abundance: once
v_gene: TRBV7-3
len: 15

CDR3nt: TGTGCCAGCAGTTTCCAGTCAGGAAACACCATATATTTT
CDR3aa: CASSFQSGNTIYF
d_gene: NA
j_gene: TRBJ1-3
abundance: NA
v_gene: TRBV28
len: 13

CDR3nt: TGTGCCAGCAGCTTAAAACAGGGGTCGTCCACCGGGGAGCTGTTTTTT
CDR3aa: CASSLKQGSSTGELFF
d_gene: TRBD1
j_gene: TRBJ2-2
abundance: NA
v_gene: TRBV11-2
len: 16

CDR3nt: TGTGCCAGCAGTGTCCGACTAGCGGGAACCACAGATACGCAGTATTTT
CDR3aa: CASSVRLAGTTDTQYF
d_gene: TRBD2
j_gene: TRBJ2-3
abundance: NA
v_gene: TRBV27
len: 16

CDR3nt: TGCAGCGTTGAGGGACTAGCGGGAGTGTATGAGCAGTTCTTC
CDR3aa: CSVEGLAGVYEQFF
d_gene: TRBD2
j_gene: TRBJ2-1
abundance: NA
v_gene: TRBV29-1
len: 14

CDR3nt: TGTGCCAGCAGCCTCAACAGGGATGGCGGGGAGCTGTTTTTT
CDR3aa: CASSLNRDGGELFF
d_gene: NA
j_gene: TRBJ2-2
abundance: NA
v_gene: TRBV7-9
len: 14

CDR3nt: TGCGCCAGCAGTTCCGGACTAACGAACACCGGGGAGCTGTTTTTT
CDR3aa: CASSSGLTNTGELFF
d_gene: NA
j_gene: TRBJ2-2
abundance: NA
v_gene: TRBV10-1
len: 15

CDR3nt: TGTGCCAGTACCCCTTCACTAGCGAATCGGCTTGACGAGCAGTACTTC
CDR3aa: CASTPSLANRLDEQYF
d_gene: TRBD2
j_gene: TRBJ2-7
abundance: NA
v_gene: TRBV19
len: 16

CDR3nt: TGTGCCAGCAGTGGCTTGGGGGCCAACCTGTCGCCCCAGCATTTT
CDR3aa: CASSGLGANLSPQHF
d_gene: NA
j_gene: TRBJ1-5
abundance: NA
v_gene: TRBV6-1
len: 15

CDR3nt: TGCAGTGGTGAGCGAAACTACGAGCAGTACTTC
CDR3aa: CSGERNYEQYF
d_gene: NA
j_gene: TRBJ2-7
abundance: NA
v_gene: TRBV20-1
len: 11

CDR3nt: TGTGCCAGCAGTTTATCCGAAGGTCCCTATGGCTACACCTTC
CDR3aa: CASSLSEGPYGYTF
d_gene: NA
j_gene: TRBJ1-2
abundance: NA
v_gene: TRBV28
len: 14

CDR3nt: TGTGCCAGCTCACCACCTAGGGGGGTTAGCACAGATACGCAGTATTTT
CDR3aa: CASSPPRGVSTDTQYF
d_gene: NA
j_gene: TRBJ2-3
abundance: NA
v_gene: TRBV18
len: 16

CDR3nt: TGTGCCAGTAGCACCCCTGCCTATGGCTACACCTTC
CDR3aa: CASSTPAYGYTF
d_gene: NA
j_gene: TRBJ1-2
abundance: NA
v_gene: TRBV19
len: 12

CDR3nt: TGTGCCTGGAGGGGGCGTGAAAAACTGTTTTTT
CDR3aa: CAWRGREKLFF
d_gene: NA
j_gene: TRBJ1-4
abundance: NA
v_gene: TRBV30
len: 11

CDR3nt: TGTGCCAGCTCACCAGAGCCCCGGCCAGGAGGAGAGACCCAGTACTTC
CDR3aa: CASSPEPRPGGETQYF
d_gene: NA
j_gene: TRBJ2-5
abundance: NA
v_gene: TRBV18
len: 16

CDR3nt: TGTGCCAGCAGTTACTCTCGGACAGTGAATGAAAAACTGTTTTTT
CDR3aa: CASSYSRTVNEKLFF
d_gene: NA
j_gene: TRBJ1-4
abundance: NA
v_gene: TRBV6-6
len: 15

CDR3nt: TGTGCCAGCAGTTACGTAGTAGCGGGAGGGCGAGAGACCCAGTACTTC
CDR3aa: CASSYVVAGGRETQYF
d_gene: TRBD2
j_gene: TRBJ2-5
abundance: NA
v_gene: TRBV6-6
len: 16

CDR3nt: TGCGCCAGCAGCTTGGAGGGGGATAATCAGCCCCAGCATTTT
CDR3aa: CASSLEGDNQPQHF
d_gene: NA
j_gene: TRBJ1-5
abundance: NA
v_gene: TRBV5-1
len: 14

CDR3nt: TGTGCCAGCAGTCCGGGACTAGCGGGAGATCTCGTCTCCTACGAGCAGTACTTC
CDR3aa: CASSPGLAGDLVSYEQYF
d_gene: TRBD2
j_gene: TRBJ2-7
abundance: NA
v_gene: TRBV5-4
len: 18